A selection of T cell receptor beta chains follows, all from one sample in a study of shared clonotypes between healthy human individuals. The assay was immunoSEQ multiplex PCR, and TCRdb's table has in-frame clones only and misses some. The table lists some 2,000,000 clones, nearly 97% of them singletons. Sequencing input: naive CD4+ T cells sorted from blood. These TCRs come from a man in his late teens or twenties in good health. CDR3s include the opening cysteine and the closing phenylalanine or tryptophan. Each record gives: J gene, clone size, V gene, D gene, CDR3 DNA, CDR3 protein. The D gene is left open where the match is weak. Rows may omit the clone size; those that give it use once, few, many or a size class.

>TRBJ2-3|NA|TRBV6-5|TRBD1
TGTGCCAGCAGTTCTACAGGGGGCTGGCAGTATTTT
CASSSTGGWQYF
>TRBJ1-4|NA|TRBV5-1|TRBD1
TGCGCCAGCAGCTCAGGGGGCGCGAGTGAAAAACTGTTTTTT
CASSSGGASEKLFF
>TRBJ2-7|NA|TRBV29-1|NA
TGCAGCGTCAGAGGGGCAGGCGGTTCATCCGAGCAGTACTTC
CSVRGAGGSSEQYF
>TRBJ2-1|NA|TRBV7-9|NA
TGTGCCAGCAGCTTTACTAGATACAATGAGCAGTTCTTC
CASSFTRYNEQFF
>TRBJ2-2|NA|TRBV18|TRBD2
TGTGCCAGCTCACCCCGAGGACTAGCGGGGGCCGCCGGGGAGCTGTTTTTT
CASSPRGLAGAAGELFF
>TRBJ2-2|NA|TRBV11-3|NA
TGTGCCAGCCAGAGAGGGACGGGGCCCGGGGAGCTGTTTTTT
CASQRGTGPGELFF
>TRBJ1-3|NA|TRBV5-5|NA
TGTGCCAGCAGCTTCGGAGCGGGGAACTCTGGAAACACCATATATTTT
CASSFGAGNSGNTIYF
>TRBJ1-2|NA|TRBV27|NA
TGTGCCAGCAGTTCAGGGGCCGGCTACACCTTC
CASSSGAGYTF
>TRBJ2-7|few|TRBV6-5|NA
TGTGCCAGCAGTAGGGACTACGAGCAGTACTTC
CASSRDYEQYF
>TRBJ1-5|NA|TRBV6-5|TRBD1
TGTGCCAGCAGCAAAACAGGGGATAGCAATCAGCCCCAGCATTTT
CASSKTGDSNQPQHF
>TRBJ2-3|once|TRBV7-2|NA
TGTGCCAGCAGCTTAGAAGTAGCGGCAGATACGCAGTATTTT
CASSLEVAADTQYF
>TRBJ2-1|NA|TRBV18|TRBD2
TGTGCCAGCTCACAACTAGCGGGAGGGCCCTACAATGAGCAGTTCTTC
CASSQLAGGPYNEQFF
>TRBJ2-1|NA|TRBV6-5|NA
TGTGCCAGCACCAGTACCCCGTTGGGGAATGAGCAGTTCTTC
CASTSTPLGNEQFF
>TRBJ2-5|NA|TRBV5-1|TRBD1
TGCGCCAGCAGCCAGGGACAGGGGAGGTCCGAGACCCAGTACTTC
CASSQGQGRSETQYF
>TRBJ2-6|NA|TRBV7-2|NA
TGTGCCAGCAGCTTAGTGTCCGGGGCCAACGTCCTGACTTTC
CASSLVSGANVLTF
>TRBJ2-2|NA|TRBV30|NA
TGTGCCTGGAGTTACGGGAGCGCCGGGGAGCTGTTTTTT
CAWSYGSAGELFF
>TRBJ2-7|NA|TRBV7-9|NA
TGTGCCAGCAGCTTAAAAGGGGGAAACTTATACGAGCAGTACTTC
CASSLKGGNLYEQYF
>TRBJ2-1|NA|TRBV2|NA
TGTGCCAGCCGGTTAGACGGCTACAATGAGCAGTTCTTC
CASRLDGYNEQFF
>TRBJ2-1|NA|TRBV7-7|TRBD2
TGTGCTAGCAGCAAGACCGGGACTAGCGCATACAATGAGCAGTTCTTC
CASSKTGTSAYNEQFF
>TRBJ1-5|NA|TRBV30|NA
TGTGCTCCAGAGGGGATAACTGGGAATCAGCCCCAGCATTTT
CAPEGITGNQPQHF
>TRBJ2-7|NA|TRBV7-9|NA
TGTGCCAGCAGCTTAGCGAAGAGCTCCTACGAGCAGTACTTC
CASSLAKSSYEQYF
>TRBJ2-5|NA|TRBV13|NA
TGTGCCAGCAGCTCTAATCTAGCCCCCAGTTCTTTCGAGACCCAGTACTTC
CASSSNLAPSSFETQYF
>TRBJ2-3|NA|TRBV5-4|NA
TGTGCCAGCAGCTTGGTCCCCCTAGATACGCAGTATTTT
CASSLVPLDTQYF
>TRBJ2-7|NA|TRBV5-1|NA
TGCGCCAGCGGTCTCGACAGTACCTCCTACGAGCAGTACTTC
CASGLDSTSYEQYF
>TRBJ2-5|NA|TRBV10-3|NA
TGTGCCATCAGTGTAGGACAGCAAGAGACCCAGTACTTC
CAISVGQQETQYF
>TRBJ2-2|NA|TRBV7-2|TRBD2
TGTGCCAGCAGCTTAGGGCGACTAGCGGGCCCGACGGGGACCGGGGAGCTGTTTTTT
CASSLGRLAGPTGTGELFF
>TRBJ2-3|NA|TRBV5-4|NA
TGTGCCAGCAGCTTGGGCGGCTACCGGGATACGCAGTATTTT
CASSLGGYRDTQYF
>TRBJ1-4|NA|TRBV28|NA
TGTGCCAGTAACGGGGGGGATGCAACTAATGAAAAACTGTTTTTT
CASNGGDATNEKLFF
>TRBJ2-2|NA|TRBV5-1|TRBD2
TGCGCCAGCAGCGGAGCTAGCGGGAGTACCGGGGAGCTGTTTTTT
CASSGASGSTGELFF
>TRBJ2-5|NA|TRBV5-4|NA
TGTGCCAGCAGCTTGAGGCTAGACCAAGAGACCCAGTACTTC
CASSLRLDQETQYF
>TRBJ2-3|NA|TRBV9|NA
TGTGCCAGCAGCACTCACCTTGGGGATACGCAGTATTTT
CASSTHLGDTQYF
>TRBJ1-1|few|TRBV30|TRBD1
TGTGCCTGGAGGGGACAGGCTGAAGCTTTCTTT
CAWRGQAEAFF
>TRBJ1-3|NA|TRBV4-1|NA
TGCGCCAGCAGCCAAGACCCCCGACAGGCTGGAAACACCATATATTTT
CASSQDPRQAGNTIYF
>TRBJ1-6|NA|TRBV10-2|NA
TGCGCCAGCAGTGAGCCAGTTTCACCCCTCCACTTT
CASSEPVSPLHF
>TRBJ2-7|NA|TRBV5-6|NA
TGTGCCAGCAGCGCCATGCGAGGGTGGGAGCAGTACTTC
CASSAMRGWEQYF
>TRBJ2-2|NA|TRBV28|NA
TGTGCCAGCAGGATCGGGACACGAAACACCGGGGAGCTGTTTTTT
CASRIGTRNTGELFF
>TRBJ1-1|NA|TRBV2|NA
TGTGCCAGCAAAGCAGGGGAGGTTTACGGTACTGAAGCTTTCTTT
CASKAGEVYGTEAFF
>TRBJ2-6|NA|TRBV6-1|NA
TGTGCCAGCAGCGGGGGAAGTCTAGGGGCCAACGTCCTGACTTTC
CASSGGSLGANVLTF
>TRBJ2-7|NA|TRBV5-6|NA
TGTGCCAGCAGCTTGCAGGCAAGCTCCTACGAGCAGTACTTC
CASSLQASSYEQYF
>TRBJ2-7|NA|TRBV6-1|NA
TGTGCCAGCAGTGAAGCAGGGGAACAGGGCTACGAGCAGTACTTC
CASSEAGEQGYEQYF
>TRBJ1-2|once|TRBV10-3|TRBD1
TGTGCCATCAGCGACAGGGGTAGCTATGGCTACACCTTC
CAISDRGSYGYTF
>TRBJ1-6|NA|TRBV4-1|TRBD1
TGCGCCAGCAGCCAATACAAAACCGGGACAGGGACTTTGTATAATTCACCCCTCCACTTT
CASSQYKTGTGTLYNSPLHF
>TRBJ1-4|NA|TRBV5-5|TRBD1
TGTGCCAGCAGCGCAGGGGGGACCGAAAAACTGTTTTTT
CASSAGGTEKLFF
>TRBJ1-1|NA|TRBV5-1|NA
TGCGCCAGCAGCTTGGAACCGGGGAACACTGAAGCTTTCTTT
CASSLEPGNTEAFF
>TRBJ1-1|once|TRBV27|NA
TGTGCCAGCAGTTTACAGTTCGGGGGGCTCAACACTGAAGCTTTCTTT
CASSLQFGGLNTEAFF
>TRBJ1-5|NA|TRBV2|NA
TGTGCCAGCAGTGACAGGGTGGGTAGCAATCAGCCCCAGCATTTT
CASSDRVGSNQPQHF
>TRBJ2-2|NA|TRBV4-3|NA
TGCGCCAGCAGCCAAGATACGAAGCAGGGAGTTGAGGGCGGGGAGCTGTTTTTT
CASSQDTKQGVEGGELFF
>TRBJ2-7|once|TRBV29-1|TRBD2
TGCAGCGTGGGATTTAGACTAGCGGGGGCCACCTACGAGCAGTACTTC
CSVGFRLAGATYEQYF
>TRBJ1-4|NA|TRBV7-9|NA
TGTGCCAGCAGCTTAGAGGGAATAACGAATGAAAAACTGTTTTTT
CASSLEGITNEKLFF